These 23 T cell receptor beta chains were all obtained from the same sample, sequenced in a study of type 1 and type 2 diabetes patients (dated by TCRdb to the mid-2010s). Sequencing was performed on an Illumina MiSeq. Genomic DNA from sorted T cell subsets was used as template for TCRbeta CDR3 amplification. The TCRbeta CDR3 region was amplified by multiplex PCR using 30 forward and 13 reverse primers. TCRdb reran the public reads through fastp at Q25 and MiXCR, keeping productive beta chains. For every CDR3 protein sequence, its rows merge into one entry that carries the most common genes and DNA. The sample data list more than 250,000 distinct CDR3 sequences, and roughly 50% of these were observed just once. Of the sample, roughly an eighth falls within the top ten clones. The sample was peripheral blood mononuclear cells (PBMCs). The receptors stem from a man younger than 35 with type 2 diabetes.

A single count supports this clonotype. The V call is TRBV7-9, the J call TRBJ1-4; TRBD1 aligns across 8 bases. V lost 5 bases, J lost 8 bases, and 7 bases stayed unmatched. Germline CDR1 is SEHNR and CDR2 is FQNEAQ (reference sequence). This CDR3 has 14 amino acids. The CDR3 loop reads CASSPRGRGEKLFF. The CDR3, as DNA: TGTGCCAGCAGCCCCAGGGGGCGCGGCGAAAAACTGTTTTTT.

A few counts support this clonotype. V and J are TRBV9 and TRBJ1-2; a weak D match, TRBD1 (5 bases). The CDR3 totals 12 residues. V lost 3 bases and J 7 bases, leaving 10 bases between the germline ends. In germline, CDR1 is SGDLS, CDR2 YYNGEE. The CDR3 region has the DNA TGTGCCAGCAGCGCTTACGGGGGTGGCTACACCTTC. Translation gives CASSAYGGGYTF. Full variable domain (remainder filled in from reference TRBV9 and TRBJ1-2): DSGVTQTPKHLITATGQRVTLRCSPRSGDLSVYWYQQSLDQGLQFLIQYYNGEERAKGNILERFSAQQFPDLHSELNLSSLELGDSALYFCASSAYGGGYTFGSGTRLTVV.

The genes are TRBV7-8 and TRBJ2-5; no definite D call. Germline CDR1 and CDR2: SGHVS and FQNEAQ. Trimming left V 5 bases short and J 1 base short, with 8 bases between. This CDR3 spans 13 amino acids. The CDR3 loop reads CASSQVIQETQYF. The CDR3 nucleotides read TGTGCCAGCAGCCAAGTAATCCAAGAGACCCAGTACTTC. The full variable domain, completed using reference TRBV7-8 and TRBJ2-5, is GAGVSQSPRYKVAKRGQDVALRCDPISGHVSLFWYQQALGQGPEFLTYFQNEAQLDKSGLPSDRFFAERPEGSVSTLKIQRTQQEDSAVYLCASSQVIQETQYFGPGTRLLVL.

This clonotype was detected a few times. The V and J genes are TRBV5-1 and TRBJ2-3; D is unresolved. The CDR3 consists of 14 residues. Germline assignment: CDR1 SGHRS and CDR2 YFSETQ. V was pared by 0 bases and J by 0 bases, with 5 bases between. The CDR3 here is CASSLDVSTDTQYF. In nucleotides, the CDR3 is TGCGCCAGCAGCTTGGATGTGAGCACAGATACGCAGTATTTT. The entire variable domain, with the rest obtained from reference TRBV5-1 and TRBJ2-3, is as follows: KAGVTQTPRYLIKTRGQQVTLSCSPISGHRSVSWYQQTPGQGLQFLFEYFSETQRNKGNFPGRFSGRQFSNSRSEMNVSTLELGDSALYLCASSLDVSTDTQYFGPGTRLTVL.

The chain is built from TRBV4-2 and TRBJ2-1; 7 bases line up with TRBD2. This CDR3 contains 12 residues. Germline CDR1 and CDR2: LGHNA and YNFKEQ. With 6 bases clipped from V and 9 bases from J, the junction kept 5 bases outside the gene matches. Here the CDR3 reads CASSFPGGEQFF. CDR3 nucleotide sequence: TGTGCCAGCAGTTTTCCGGGAGGTGAGCAGTTCTTC.

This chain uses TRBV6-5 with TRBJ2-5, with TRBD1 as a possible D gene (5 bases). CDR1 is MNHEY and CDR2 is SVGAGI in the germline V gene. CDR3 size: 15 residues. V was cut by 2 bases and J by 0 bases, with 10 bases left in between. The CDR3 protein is CASSYGAGDQETQYF. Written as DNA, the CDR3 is TGTGCCAGCAGTTACGGGGCAGGAGACCAAGAGACCCAGTACTTC.

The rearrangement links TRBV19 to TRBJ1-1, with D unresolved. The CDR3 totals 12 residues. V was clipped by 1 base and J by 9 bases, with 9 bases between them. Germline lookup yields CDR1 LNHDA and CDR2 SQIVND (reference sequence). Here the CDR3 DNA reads TGTGCCAGTAGTATAGTGGGTAACAAAGCTTTCTTT. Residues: CASSIVGNKAFF.

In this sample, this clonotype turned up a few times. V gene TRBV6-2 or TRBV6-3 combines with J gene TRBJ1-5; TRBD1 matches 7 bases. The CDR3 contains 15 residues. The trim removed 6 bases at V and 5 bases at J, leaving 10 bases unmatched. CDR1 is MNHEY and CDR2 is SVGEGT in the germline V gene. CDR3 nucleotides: TGTGCCAGCAGCAACCGACAGGGAGTCGATCAGCCCCAGCATTTT. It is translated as CASSNRQGVDQPQHF.

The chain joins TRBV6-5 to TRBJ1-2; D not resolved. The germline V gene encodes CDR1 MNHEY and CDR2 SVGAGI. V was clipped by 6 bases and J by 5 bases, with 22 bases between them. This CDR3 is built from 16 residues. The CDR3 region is CASRMAGSFSRYGYTF. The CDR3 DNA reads TGTGCCAGCAGAATGGCTGGGTCCTTCTCTCGATATGGCTACACCTTC.

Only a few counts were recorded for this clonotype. In DNA form, the CDR3 reads TGTGCCAGCAGCCAAGTGCCTGGAGGGGGTGGTGACAATGAGCAGTTCTTC. Protein product: CASSQVPGGGGDNEQFF. V and J are TRBV14 and TRBJ2-1, with D perhaps given as TRBD1 or TRBD2 (6 bases each). CDR1 and CDR2 (germline): SGHDN, FVKESK. V shed 1 base and J shed 5 bases, with 18 bases lying between them. This CDR3 has 17 residues.

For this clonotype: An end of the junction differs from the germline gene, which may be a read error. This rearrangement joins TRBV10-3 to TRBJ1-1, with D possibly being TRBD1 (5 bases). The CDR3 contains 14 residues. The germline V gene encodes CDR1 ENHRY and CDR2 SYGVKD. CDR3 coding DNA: TGTGCCAGCAGTCAACGCGAGGGACGGGCTGAAGCTTTCTTT. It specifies CASSQREGRAEAFF.

CDR3: CASSENGGTYEQYF. The CDR3, as DNA: TGTGCCAGCAGCGAGAATGGGGGGACCTACGAGCAGTACTTC. The chain couples TRBV7-3 to TRBJ2-7; D may be TRBD2 (6 bases). Per germline, CDR1 SGHTA and CDR2 FQGTGA. The V end lost 5 bases, the J end lost 2 bases, and 13 bases lay between the germline ends. This CDR3 is built from 14 residues.

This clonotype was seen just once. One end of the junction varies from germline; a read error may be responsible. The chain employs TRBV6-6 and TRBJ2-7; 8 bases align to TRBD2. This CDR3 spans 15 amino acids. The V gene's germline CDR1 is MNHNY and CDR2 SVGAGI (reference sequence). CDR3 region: CASSGGDDVPYERYF. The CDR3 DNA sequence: TGTGCCAGCAGCGGGGGGGACGATGTGCCCTACGAGCGGTACTTC.

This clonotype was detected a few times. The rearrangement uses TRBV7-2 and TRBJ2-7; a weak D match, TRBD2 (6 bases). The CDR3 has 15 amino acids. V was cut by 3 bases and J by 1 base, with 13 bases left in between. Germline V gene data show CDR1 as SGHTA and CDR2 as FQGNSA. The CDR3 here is CASSFGAGPSYEQYF. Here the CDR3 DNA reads TGTGCCAGCAGCTTTGGGGCGGGACCATCCTACGAGCAGTACTTC.

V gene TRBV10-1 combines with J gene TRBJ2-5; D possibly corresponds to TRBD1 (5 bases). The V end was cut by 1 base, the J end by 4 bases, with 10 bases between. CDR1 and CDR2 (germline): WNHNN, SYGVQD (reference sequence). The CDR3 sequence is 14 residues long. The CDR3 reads CASSEYGAGETQYF. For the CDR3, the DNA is TGCGCCAGCAGTGAGTATGGGGCCGGAGAGACCCAGTACTTC.

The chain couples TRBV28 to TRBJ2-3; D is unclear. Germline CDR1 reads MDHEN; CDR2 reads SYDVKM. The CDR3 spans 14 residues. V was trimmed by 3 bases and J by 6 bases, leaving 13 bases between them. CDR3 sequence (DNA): TGTGCCAGCAGTTTGCGTCTGTACTTCGATACGCAGTATTTT. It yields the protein CASSLRLYFDTQYF.

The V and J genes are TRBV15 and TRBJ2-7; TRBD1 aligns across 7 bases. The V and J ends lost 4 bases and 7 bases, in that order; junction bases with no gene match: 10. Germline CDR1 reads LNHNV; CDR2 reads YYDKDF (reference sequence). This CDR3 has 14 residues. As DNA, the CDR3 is TGTGCCACCAGCATACCGACAGGGTTGAATGAGCAGTACTTC. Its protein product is CATSIPTGLNEQYF.

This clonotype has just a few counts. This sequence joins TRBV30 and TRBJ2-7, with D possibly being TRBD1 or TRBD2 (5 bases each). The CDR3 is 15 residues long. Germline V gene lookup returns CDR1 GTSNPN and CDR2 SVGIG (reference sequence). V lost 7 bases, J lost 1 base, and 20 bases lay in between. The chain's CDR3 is CASGATGTGSYEQYF. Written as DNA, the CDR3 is TGTGCCTCCGGAGCGACGGGGACCGGGTCCTACGAGCAGTACTTC.

The CDR3 DNA follows: TGTGCCAGCAGCTCACAGACAGAAGCTTTCTTT. Amino acids: CASSSQTEAFF. The chain couples TRBV5-8 to TRBJ1-1; D not resolved. This CDR3 spans 11 amino acids. V lost 3 bases to trimming and J lost 8 bases, with 8 bases between them. Germline V gives CDR1 SGHTS, CDR2 YDEGEE. Full variable domain (remainder filled in from reference TRBV5-8 and TRBJ1-1): EAGVTQSPTHLIKTRGQQATLRCSPISGHTSVYWYQQALGLGLQFLLWYDEGEERNRGNFPPRFSGRQFPNYSSELNVNALELEDSALYLCASSSQTEAFFGQGTRLTVV.

For the CDR3, the DNA is TGTGCCAGCAGTTTGGGGGACCGAAGAGGCGAGCAGTTCTTC. This gives the protein CASSLGDRRGEQFF. The chain links TRBV6-6 to TRBJ2-1; D may correspond to TRBD1 or TRBD2 (5 bases each). Germline V gene sequence: CDR1 MNHNY, CDR2 SVGAGI (reference sequence). This CDR3 is 14 amino acids long. V was clipped by 4 bases and J by 10 bases, with 17 bases between them.

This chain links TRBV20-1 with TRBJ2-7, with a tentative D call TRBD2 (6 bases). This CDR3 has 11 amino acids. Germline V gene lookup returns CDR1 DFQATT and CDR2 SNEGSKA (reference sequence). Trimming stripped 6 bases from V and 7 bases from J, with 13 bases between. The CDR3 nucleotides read TGCAGTGCGGCGACTAGGCGTGAGCAGTACTTC. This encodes CSAATRREQYF.

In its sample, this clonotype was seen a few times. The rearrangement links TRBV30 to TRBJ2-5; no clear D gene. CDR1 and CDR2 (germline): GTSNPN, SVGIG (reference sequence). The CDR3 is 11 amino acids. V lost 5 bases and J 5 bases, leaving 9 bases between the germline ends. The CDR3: CAWGRRETQYF. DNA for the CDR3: TGTGCCTGGGGGCGCAGGGAGACCCAGTACTTC.

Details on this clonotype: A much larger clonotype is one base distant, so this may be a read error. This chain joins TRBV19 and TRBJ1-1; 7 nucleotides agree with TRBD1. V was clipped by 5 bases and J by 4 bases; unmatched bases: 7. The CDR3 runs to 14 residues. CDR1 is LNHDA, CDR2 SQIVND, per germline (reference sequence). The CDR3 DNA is TGTGCCAGTAGTTCGGACAGGATGAGCACTGAAGCTTTCTTT. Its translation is CASSSDRMSTEAFF.